This is a list of T cell receptor beta chains from one sample in a study of beta chain features in type 1 diabetes. The assay was immunoSEQ multiplex PCR, and TCRdb's table has in-frame clones only and misses some. The sample yields over 200,000 clones, around 9.9% seen once. Sequenced: naive CD4+ T cells from blood. The source of these receptors is a young man with type 1 diabetes. Each CDR3 is given with its conserved first and last residue. The D gene is left open where the match is weak. Size is stated for part of the rows, as once, few or many counts, or as a class when the clone is expanded.

j_gene | d_gene | v_gene | abundance | len | CDR3nt | CDR3aa
TRBJ2-3 | TRBD2 | TRBV11-2 | NA | 15 | TGTGCCAGCAGCTCTCGGGGGGAGGTATCGGATACGCAGTATTTT | CASSSRGEVSDTQYF
TRBJ1-2 | NA | TRBV19 | few | 12 | TGTGCCAGTCGGCAGGGTAGCTTTGACTACACCTTC | CASRQGSFDYTF
TRBJ2-3 | TRBD1 | TRBV29-1 | NA | 12 | TGCAGCGTGGGGGACAGCTCAGATACGCAGTATTTT | CSVGDSSDTQYF
TRBJ1-5 | NA | TRBV6-5 | NA | 15 | TGTGCCAGCAGGAGGGGAGGAGGGGGCAATCAGCCCCAGCATTTT | CASRRGGGGNQPQHF
TRBJ2-1 | TRBD2 | TRBV5-4 | NA | 16 | TGTGCCAGCAGCTTGGGGGGCCGACTAGCGGGGACTGAGCAGTTCTTC | CASSLGGRLAGTEQFF
TRBJ2-5 | TRBD2 | TRBV29-1 | few | 13 | TGCAGTGAAGGAAGCGGGGGCTCGGAGACCCAGTACTTC | CSEGSGGSETQYF
TRBJ1-4 | NA | TRBV4-3 | few | 16 | TGCGCCAGCAGCCAAGAGGGAACAGGGCCTAATGAAAAACTGTTTTTT | CASSQEGTGPNEKLFF
TRBJ2-1 | NA | TRBV5-6 | NA | 13 | TGTGCCAGTCCCGAGGAGGGTTACAATGAGCAGTTCTTC | CASPEEGYNEQFF
TRBJ2-7 | NA | TRBV7-3 | NA | 14 | TGTGCCAGCAGCCCAGGGGGGATTTCGTCCGAGCAGTACTTC | CASSPGGISSEQYF
TRBJ1-1 | TRBD1 | TRBV28 | NA | 15 | TGTGCCAGCAGTTTCTCCGACAGGGGCATCACTGAAGCTTTCTTT | CASSFSDRGITEAFF
TRBJ1-1 | NA | TRBV5-1 | few | 12 | TGCGCCAGCAGTTCCGACAGTTTCGAAGCTTTCTTT | CASSSDSFEAFF
TRBJ2-7 | NA | TRBV4-1 | once | 16 | TGCGCCAGCAGCCAAGATGGGGCAGGGGTGTCCTACGAGCAGTACTTC | CASSQDGAGVSYEQYF
TRBJ2-5 | NA | TRBV5-1 | few | 14 | TGCGCCAGCAGCCCCAACAGGTACCAAGAGACCCAGTACTTC | CASSPNRYQETQYF
TRBJ1-2 | NA | TRBV4-2 | NA | 16 | TGTGCCAGCAGCCGTCCGAAGGGGGATTCCTCCCATGGCTACACCTTC | CASSRPKGDSSHGYTF
TRBJ1-1 | TRBD1 | TRBV18 | few | 14 | TGTGCCAGCTCACCATTAACAGGGGCGGCTGAAGCTTTCTTT | CASSPLTGAAEAFF
TRBJ2-7 | TRBD2 | TRBV29-1 | few | 12 | TGCATAACCGGGACTAGCGACTACGAGCAGTACTTC | CITGTSDYEQYF
TRBJ1-2 | TRBD1 | TRBV19 | NA | 14 | TGTGCCAGTAGCCCGGACAGGGTGGGATTGGGCTACACCTTC | CASSPDRVGLGYTF
TRBJ2-2 | NA | TRBV4-1 | few | 15 | TGCGCCAGCAGCTTCGGGGATTCGAACACCGGGGAGCTGTTTTTT | CASSFGDSNTGELFF
TRBJ2-4 | NA | TRBV11-2 | few | 14 | TGTGCCAGCAGCCCGGGACTGCCTAGCGACATTCAGTACTTC | CASSPGLPSDIQYF
TRBJ1-2 | NA | TRBV20-1 | NA | 11 | TGCAGTGCCGCCCGGGTCGAGGGCTACACCTTC | CSAARVEGYTF
TRBJ2-1 | TRBD2 | TRBV7-9 | few | 12 | TGTGCCAGCAGCTTGACTAGCGGGATATGGTTCTTC | CASSLTSGIWFF
TRBJ2-1 | NA | TRBV29-1 | few | 14 | TGCAGCGTTGAGCTAGCCCCATTTTACAATGAGCAGTTCTTC | CSVELAPFYNEQFF
TRBJ2-6 | NA | TRBV25-1 | few | 13 | TGTGCCAGCAGTCTAGTCGGGGCCAACGTCCTGACTTTC | CASSLVGANVLTF
TRBJ1-6 | NA | TRBV4-1 | few | 16 | TGCGCCAGCAGCCAAGGTCGGGGGGCAGGGAATTCACCCCTCCACTTT | CASSQGRGAGNSPLHF
TRBJ2-7 | NA | TRBV5-1 | NA | 12 | TGCGCCAGCAGCCAGGACAGCTACGAGCAGTACTTC | CASSQDSYEQYF
TRBJ2-7 | TRBD1 | TRBV7-9 | few | 14 | TGTGCCAGCAGCTTAGGACAGGGGACTGGCGAGCAGTACTTC | CASSLGQGTGEQYF